What follows are 30 T cell receptor beta chains derived from one specimen sequenced in a study of identical twins. One entry per CDR3 protein, called by TCRdb with MiXCR from the 5' RACE reads. The sample holds about 240,000 distinct CDR3 sequences, about 11% seen once. The sequenced sample was memory T cells sorted from blood. These receptors came from a man in his fifties or sixties in good health.

The sample holds a few counts of this clonotype. The CDR3 protein is CSAIHLDTGELFF. DNA of the CDR3: TGCAGTGCTATCCACCTGGACACCGGGGAGCTGTTTTTT. The chain carries TRBV20-1 and TRBJ2-2; D uncertain. Trimming stripped 4 bases from V and 3 bases from J, with 9 bases between. CDR3 length: 13 residues. Germline lookup yields CDR1 DFQATT and CDR2 SNEGSKA (reference sequence).

The chain carries TRBV12-3 or TRBV12-4 and TRBJ2-1; 11 nucleotides line up with TRBD2. The CDR3 length is 15 residues. Germline trimming cut 5 bases from V and 5 bases from J; bases unmatched to any gene: 5. CDR3 in DNA: TGTGCCAGCAGTGTGCTAGCGGGAGGCCACAATGAGCAGTTCTTC. Translation: CASSVLAGGHNEQFF.

The chain has TRBV12-3 or TRBV12-4 and TRBJ2-1; D is undetermined. The CDR3 covers 14 residues. V was clipped by 4 bases and J by 3 bases, with 10 bases between them. This CDR3 reads CASSYSNNYNEQFF. CDR3 in DNA: TGTGCCAGCAGTTATTCTAACAACTACAATGAGCAGTTCTTC.

This clonotype was counted a few times. The rearrangement uses TRBV10-3 and TRBJ1-5, with a weak D call TRBD1 (5 bases). Germline loops: CDR1 ENHRY, CDR2 SYGVKD. The CDR3 contains 14 residues. V was pared by 3 bases and J by 2 bases, with 8 bases between. The CDR3 sequence is CAISELQGNQPQHF. The CDR3 DNA reads TGTGCCATCAGTGAACTACAGGGCAATCAGCCCCAGCATTTT.

The chain recombines TRBV7-2 with TRBJ1-3, with D possibly TRBD1 on 6 matching bases. The V gene lost 5 bases and the J gene lost 0 bases, with 14 bases spanning the gap. Germline CDR1 SGHTA, CDR2 FQGNSA. The CDR3 spans 16 residues. CDR3 in amino acids: CASSPYRVGSGNTIYF. In DNA form, the CDR3 reads TGTGCCAGCAGCCCTTACAGGGTAGGCTCTGGAAACACCATATATTTT.

The chain links TRBV20-1 to TRBJ1-6; no clear D. This CDR3 region has 13 residues. Germline CDR1 is DFQATT and CDR2 is SNEGSKA (reference sequence). V was cut by 0 bases and J by 18 bases, with 18 bases left in between. CDR3 protein: CSARDDRAKVPHF. The CDR3 DNA is TGCAGTGCTAGAGATGACCGGGCCAAGGTCCCCCACTTT.

The chain recombines TRBV7-2 with TRBJ1-3; D gene unclear. This CDR3 spans 15 amino acids. The V gene lost 0 bases and the J gene lost 2 bases, with 8 bases spanning the gap. Germline V gives CDR1 SGHTA, CDR2 FQGNSA. CDR3: CASSLASSAGNTIYF. CDR3 coding DNA: TGTGCCAGCAGCTTAGCGTCCTCCGCTGGAAACACCATATATTTT.

The rearrangement uses TRBV7-2 and TRBJ1-1; 7 bases align to TRBD1. Trimming cost V 5 bases and J 6 bases; bases outside gene matches: 9. Germline CDR1 is SGHTA and CDR2 is FQGNSA. The CDR3 contains 14 residues. Here the CDR3 reads CASSPRTGGAEAFF. The CDR3 region has the DNA TGTGCCAGCAGCCCGCGGACAGGTGGGGCTGAAGCTTTCTTT. Variable domain in full (rest from reference TRBV7-2 and TRBJ1-1): GAGVSQSPSNKVTEKGKDVELRCDPISGHTALYWYRQSLGQGLEFLIYFQGNSAPDKSGLPSDRFSAERTGGSVSTLTIQRTQQEDSAVYLCASSPRTGGAEAFFGQGTRLTVV.

This clonotype occurred many times. CDR3 in DNA: TGCGCCAGCAGCTTGGTGAGGACTAGCGGGAGGAATGAGCAGTTCTTC. It is translated as CASSLVRTSGRNEQFF. This chain links TRBV5-1 with TRBJ2-1, with 14 bases that match TRBD2. The CDR3 length is 16 residues. Germline-derived CDR1 and CDR2 are SGHRS and YFSETQ. The trim removed 0 bases at V and 7 bases at J, leaving 3 bases unmatched.

This clonotype was observed many times. The chain has TRBV9 and TRBJ2-5; D gene uncertain. CDR1 SGDLS and CDR2 YYNGEE come from the germline V gene. Trimming stripped 0 bases from V and 1 base from J, with 10 bases between. The CDR3 extends over 15 amino acids. CDR3 in amino acids: CASSVGVRVQETQYF. The CDR3 DNA is TGTGCCAGCAGCGTAGGTGTCCGAGTCCAAGAGACCCAGTACTTC.

This clonotype appeared a few times. This sequence joins TRBV3-1 and TRBJ2-3; TRBD2 aligns across 9 bases. The J segment lost 1 base and the V segment lost 2 bases, leaving 7 bases of the junction unmatched. CDR1 is LGHDT, CDR2 YNNKEL, per germline (reference sequence). CDR3 size: 17 residues. CDR3 residues: CASSQLSAGGGTDTQYF. The CDR3 DNA reads TGTGCCAGCAGCCAACTAAGTGCGGGAGGGGGCACAGATACGCAGTATTTT.

This clonotype was seen a handful of times. This sequence joins TRBV5-8 and TRBJ1-2; 9 nucleotides agree with TRBD1. CDR1 SGHTS and CDR2 YDEGEE come from the germline V gene. CDR3 size: 15 residues. Germline trimming cut 4 bases from V and 2 bases from J; bases unmatched to any gene: 6. In DNA form, the CDR3 reads TGTGCCAGCAGCCCGACAGGGGGAGCGAACTATGGCTACACCTTC. Translation gives CASSPTGGANYGYTF. The whole variable domain, filled in from reference TRBV5-8 and TRBJ1-2, reads EAGVTQSPTHLIKTRGQQATLRCSPISGHTSVYWYQQALGLGLQFLLWYDEGEERNRGNFPPRFSGRQFPNYSSELNVNALELEDSALYLCASSPTGGANYGYTFGSGTRLTVV.

This clonotype was seen at least ten times. The chain links TRBV7-2 to TRBJ2-5; 8 nucleotides align to TRBD1. V shed 3 bases and J 7 bases; nucleotides not matched to a gene: 16. This CDR3 contains 17 residues. CDR1 SGHTA and CDR2 FQGNSA come from the germline V gene. The CDR3 is CASSFTPSSTGDGTQYF. The CDR3 DNA reads as TGTGCCAGCAGCTTCACACCCTCTTCGACAGGGGATGGGACCCAGTACTTC. Combining the CDR3 with reference TRBV7-2 and TRBJ2-5 gives the whole variable domain GAGVSQSPSNKVTEKGKDVELRCDPISGHTALYWYRQSLGQGLEFLIYFQGNSAPDKSGLPSDRFSAERTGGSVSTLTIQRTQQEDSAVYLCASSFTPSSTGDGTQYFGPGTRLLVL.

This clonotype showed up just a few times. This rearrangement joins TRBV5-4 to TRBJ2-3; TRBD1 agrees at 9 bases. The V gene end was trimmed by 0 bases and the J gene end by 8 bases; junction bases not matched to a gene: 7. The length of the CDR3 is 15 residues. Germline loops: CDR1 SGHNT, CDR2 YYREEE (reference sequence). CDR3 in amino acids: CASSLAFPDRGTQYF. The CDR3 nucleotides read TGTGCCAGCAGCTTGGCTTTCCCGGACAGGGGTACGCAGTATTTT.

This sequence joins TRBV6-1 and TRBJ2-7, with 7 bases identical to TRBD1. Germline CDR1 is MNHNS and CDR2 is SASEGT. The CDR3 has 14 amino acids. With V trimmed by 6 bases and J by 6 bases, 11 bases remained unmatched. The CDR3 bases are TGTGCCAGCAGGCCGACGGGACAGAATTGCGAGCAGTACTTC. Protein: CASRPTGQNCEQYF.

This clonotype was counted at least ten times. At one of its ends the junction is not consistent with the germline gene, which may arise from a read error. The chain combines TRBV11-2 with TRBJ2-4, with D perhaps TRBD1 (5 bases). CDR1 and CDR2 from the germline V gene are SGHAT and FQNNGV. The CDR3 contains 11 residues. The chain's CDR3 is CASSLGGRVDF. As DNA, the CDR3 is TGTGCCAGCAGCTTAGGGGGCAGGGTTGACTTC.

This clonotype was counted at least ten times. V is TRBV6-1 and J is TRBJ1-5; D possibly corresponds to TRBD1 (5 bases). Trimming left V 5 bases short and J 0 bases short, with 11 bases between. This CDR3 is built from 15 residues. Germline loops: CDR1 MNHNS, CDR2 SASEGT. CDR3: CASSIGHHSNQPQHF. CDR3 coding DNA: TGTGCCAGCAGTATCGGACACCATAGCAATCAGCCCCAGCATTTT.

This clonotype was detected ten times or more. The rearrangement links TRBV11-2 to TRBJ1-1; tentatively, D is TRBD1 (6 bases). Germline values: CDR1 SGHAT, CDR2 FQNNGV. Trimming cost V 1 base and J 8 bases, with 11 bases left between them. CDR3 length: 13 residues. CDR3 sequence (DNA): TGTGCCAGCAGCTTAGTGGGGGGGCAGGAAGCTTTCTTT. Protein product: CASSLVGGQEAFF.

The sample holds a few counts of this clonotype. The rearrangement joins TRBV5-1 to TRBJ1-6, with unresolved D. The germline V gene has CDR1 SGHRS and CDR2 YFSETQ. The CDR3 runs 19 residues. The V end lost 2 bases, the J end lost 0 bases, and 18 bases lay between the germline ends. The DNA of the CDR3 is TGCGCCAGCAGCTTTGTCCCGGACCCCTTCAGCTCCTATAATTCACCCCTCCACTTT. It specifies CASSFVPDPFSSYNSPLHF.

This clonotype has ten or more counts. The gene calls are TRBV3-1 and TRBJ1-6; the D is unclear. CDR1 is LGHDT and CDR2 is YNNKEL in the germline V gene (reference sequence). The CDR3 has 15 amino acids. With 6 bases removed from V and 10 bases from J, the gap between germline ends came to 19 bases. The CDR3 here is CASSSNSGLGSPLHF. The CDR3 DNA follows: TGTGCCAGCAGTTCTAACAGCGGGCTCGGCTCACCCCTCCACTTT. The full variable domain, with the rest looked up from reference TRBV3-1 and TRBJ1-6, is DTAVSQTPKYLVTQMGNDKSIKCEQNLGHDTMYWYKQDSKKFLKIMFSYNNKELIINETVPNRFSPKSPDKAHLNLHINSLELGDSAVYFCASSSNSGLGSPLHFGNGTRLTVT.

V gene TRBV3-1 combines with J gene TRBJ2-1; 7 bases agree with TRBD2. CDR3 length equals 14 residues. Unmatched junction bases numbered 3, after V lost 2 bases and J lost 5 bases. Germline CDR1 is LGHDT and CDR2 is YNNKEL (reference sequence). In DNA, the CDR3 is TGTGCCAGCAGCCAAACTGGACTAGACAATGAGCAGTTCTTC. This translates into CASSQTGLDNEQFF.

There are many counts of this clonotype. The rearrangement joins TRBV27 to TRBJ1-2; D uncertain. Germline V gene lookup returns CDR1 MNHEY and CDR2 SMNVEV (reference sequence). This CDR3 is built from 13 residues. V was cut by 2 bases and J by 0 bases, with 4 bases left in between. The CDR3: CASSLTANYGYTF. CDR3 DNA sequence: TGTGCCAGCAGTTTAACCGCTAACTATGGCTACACCTTC.

A few counts support this clonotype. The chain uses TRBV12-3 or TRBV12-4 and TRBJ2-5, with TRBD2 matching over 9 bases. Trimming at V came to 6 bases and at J to 9 bases, leaving 17 bases not matched to a gene. CDR3 length: 16 amino acids. Here the CDR3 reads CASSPTAAGAGGAQYF. The CDR3 DNA reads as TGTGCCAGCAGCCCAACAGCGGCGGGGGCGGGAGGGGCCCAGTACTTC.

The sample holds a few counts of this clonotype. The rearrangement links TRBV7-2 to TRBJ1-1; no firm D call. Germline values: CDR1 SGHTA, CDR2 FQGNSA. V lost 5 bases, J lost 0 bases, and 7 bases lay in between. This CDR3 spans 13 amino acids. CDR3 bases: TGTGCCAGCAGCAAAAGCGTGAACACTGAAGCTTTCTTT. This codes for CASSKSVNTEAFF.

The V call is TRBV20-1, the J call TRBJ1-5; TRBD1 aligns across 7 bases. V lost 1 base and J lost 1; bases outside the gene matches: 4. The CDR3 runs 15 residues. CDR1 and CDR2 from the germline V gene are DFQATT and SNEGSKA (reference sequence). DNA for the CDR3: TGCAGTGCTAGAGCCATGACAGGGAGCAATCAGCCCCAGCATTTT. This translates into CSARAMTGSNQPQHF.

This clonotype was counted ten times or more. The V and J genes are TRBV24-1 and TRBJ2-3; the match to TRBD1 covers 8 bases. The CDR3 sequence is 16 residues long. Germline CDR1 and CDR2: KGHDR and SFDVKD. The J segment lost 4 bases and the V segment lost 3 bases, leaving 8 bases of the junction unmatched. CDR3 nucleotides: TGTGCCACCAGTGATACCAGGACAGGGTCGGCAGATACGCAGTATTTT. This encodes CATSDTRTGSADTQYF.

The chain carries TRBV18 and TRBJ2-1; 8 bases are shared with TRBD1. Unmatched junction bases numbered 11, after V lost 3 bases and J lost 10 bases. The germline CDR1 and CDR2 sequences are KGHSH and LQKENI. The CDR3 consists of 15 residues. In nucleotides, the CDR3 is TGTGCCAGCTCACCCGCGGGACAGGCCAAGGGAGAGCAGTTCTTC. Translated, it gives CASSPAGQAKGEQFF.

The chain has TRBV29-1 and TRBJ2-3; D possibly corresponds to TRBD1 (5 bases). Deletions cut 7 bases from V and 1 base from J, with 6 bases between. There are 11 residues in the CDR3. The germline V gene has CDR1 SQVTM and CDR2 ANQGSEA. CDR3: CSGQRTDTQYF. The CDR3 region has the DNA TGCAGCGGACAGCGCACAGATACGCAGTATTTT.

This clonotype was observed many times. This sequence joins TRBV7-2 and TRBJ2-1; TRBD2 matches 9 bases. Germline CDR1 SGHTA, CDR2 FQGNSA. The V gene end was trimmed by 3 bases and the J gene end by 4 bases; junction bases not matched to a gene: 4. CDR3 length equals 15 residues. CDR3 protein: CASSLSTSGYNEQFF. CDR3 sequence (DNA): TGTGCCAGCAGCTTGTCCACTAGCGGGTACAATGAGCAGTTCTTC.

This clonotype was counted many times. The chain recombines TRBV5-1 with TRBJ2-7, with D unresolved. This CDR3 has 13 residues. Trimming removed 2 bases from V and 0 bases from J, with 6 bases in between. Germline V gene sequence: CDR1 SGHRS, CDR2 YFSETQ. The CDR3 DNA reads as TGCGCCAGCAGCTTACAAAGCTCCTACGAGCAGTACTTC. Its translation is CASSLQSSYEQYF.